These 4 T cell receptor beta chains were all obtained from the same sample, sequenced in a study of patients and donors after allogeneic stem cell transplantation. MiXCR was run by TCRdb on the RT-PCR reads, yielding one entry per CDR3 protein. The repertoire includes 800,000 to 1,000,000 distinct CDR3 sequences, over 15% of them detected once, and 5% to 6.5% sits in the top ten. Sequencing was carried out using blood, either unsorted or a sorted T cell fraction (not recorded which). The receptors here all came from a human donor who was either an allogeneic HSCT recipient or a stem cell or donor lymphocyte infusion donor (not recorded which). It is not recorded whose cells these are; they may come from a transplant donor.

This clonotype appeared many times. The chain uses TRBV7-2 and TRBJ2-1; no firm D call. CDR3 size: 13 residues. Germline lookup yields CDR1 SGHTA and CDR2 FQGNSA. The ends were cut back, 6 bases at V and 8 bases at J, with 14 bases in the middle. The CDR3 coding sequence is TGTGCCAGCAGAGCCGGGCCCACGGATGAGCAGTTCTTC. Encoded protein: CASRAGPTDEQFF.

This clonotype appeared a few times. The chain recombines TRBV3-1 with TRBJ1-2, with D unresolved. The germline V gene encodes CDR1 LGHDT and CDR2 YNNKEL (reference sequence). With 1 base removed from V and 2 bases from J, the gap between germline ends came to 11 bases. CDR3 length: 15 residues. The CDR3 DNA sequence: TGTGCCAGCAGCCAAGGAACGGTCGAAAACTATGGCTACACCTTC. Protein product: CASSQGTVENYGYTF.

This rearrangement joins TRBV6-2 or TRBV6-3 to TRBJ2-7; D perhaps matches TRBD1 (5 bases). Germline CDR1 and CDR2: MNHEY and SVGEGT. V lost 5 bases, J lost 6 bases, and 14 bases lay in between. CDR3 size: 13 residues. Written as DNA, the CDR3 is TGTGCCAGCAGTGTCAACAGGAATTTCGAGCAGTACTTC. This translates into CASSVNRNFEQYF.

The chain couples TRBV30 to TRBJ2-1; 9 bases map to TRBD2. CDR1 GTSNPN and CDR2 SVGIG come from the germline V gene (reference sequence). The junction had 8 bases not matched to a gene; V was cut back by 4 bases and J by 4 bases. This CDR3 region has 15 residues. Here the CDR3 DNA reads TGTGCCTGGAAGGGCGGGGGGGCGTTTTACAATGAGCAGTTCTTC. Protein: CAWKGGGAFYNEQFF.